This entry lists 13 T cell receptor beta chains sequenced from one sample in a study of cytomegalovirus exposure and HLA in healthy donors. PCR primers comprised 60 Vbeta and 13 Jbeta primers. Profiling relied on immunoSEQ multiplex PCR, and the TCRdb table lists in-frame clones only, not all of them. Of 110,000 to 150,000 clones in the sample, about two thirds are singletons; the top ten hold approximately 2%. Sequencing was performed on PBMCs. The receptors were sampled from a woman aged 55-70 years in good health and CMV-seropositive.

The gene calls are TRBV5-1 and TRBJ2-1, with a tentative D call TRBD1 (7 bases). CDR3 size: 14 residues. Trimming shortened V by 4 bases and J by 4 bases, and 12 bases separated the two germline ends. CDR1 is SGHRS, CDR2 YFSETQ, per germline. CDR3 DNA: TGCGCCAGCAGCCGCGGGACAGAATACAATGAGCAGTTCTTC. This gives the protein CASSRGTEYNEQFF.

The chain uses TRBV6-5 and TRBJ1-1, with 10 bases that match TRBD1. The junction had 10 bases not matched to a gene; V was cut back by 4 bases and J by 5 bases. The CDR3 is 16 residues long. CDR1 and CDR2 (germline): MNHEY, SVGAGI. The DNA for the CDR3 is TGTGCCAGCAGTTCCGCCTCGACAGGGGGCTGGACTGAAGCTTTCTTT. Protein sequence: CASSSASTGGWTEAFF.

V is TRBV9 and J is TRBJ2-1; 11 bases line up with TRBD2. Trimming cost V 3 bases and J 4 bases; bases outside gene matches: 6. Looked up from germline, CDR1 is SGDLS and CDR2 is YYNGEE. This CDR3 contains 16 residues. CDR3 sequence reads: CASSATGTSGYNEQFF. In DNA form, the CDR3 reads TGTGCCAGCAGCGCTACCGGGACTAGCGGTTACAATGAGCAGTTCTTC.

The genes are TRBV7-8 and TRBJ1-2, with TRBD1 identical over 7 bases. Germline CDR1 and CDR2: SGHVS and FQNEAQ. This CDR3 is built from 14 residues. After removal of 5 bases from V and 4 bases from J, the junction contained 7 bases not matched to a gene. The CDR3 spells CASSRGTALYGYTF. CDR3 nucleotides: TGTGCCAGCAGCAGGGGGACAGCCCTCTATGGCTACACCTTC.

This chain joins TRBV10-1 and TRBJ1-1; 8 nucleotides agree with TRBD1. The germline V gene encodes CDR1 WNHNN and CDR2 SYGVQD (reference sequence). There are 13 residues in the CDR3. Trimming took 5 bases from V and 5 from J; bases not matched to a gene: 4. The CDR3 DNA is TGCGCCAGCAGTCGAACAGGGGGTACTGAAGCTTTCTTT. Translated: CASSRTGGTEAFF.

This clone was detected only a few times. The chain joins TRBV19 to TRBJ1-5; TRBD1 might be the D (5 bases). The CDR3 spans 15 residues. CDR1 is LNHDA, CDR2 SQIVND, per germline (reference sequence). Trimming stripped 4 bases from V and 7 bases from J, with 17 bases between. CDR3 DNA sequence: TGTGCCAGTAGTACCCCCGACAGATGGGGACAGCCCCAGCATTTT. It codes for CASSTPDRWGQPQHF.

The CDR3 reads CASSRVSYNEQFF. In nucleotides, the CDR3 is TGTGCCAGCAGCCGGGTCTCCTACAATGAGCAGTTCTTC. This chain connects TRBV27 to TRBJ2-1; D gene uncertain. This CDR3 has 13 amino acids. CDR1 MNHEY and CDR2 SMNVEV come from the germline V gene (reference sequence). The V end was cut by 6 bases, the J end by 0 bases, with 6 bases between.

The V call is TRBV5-4, the J call TRBJ1-2, with TRBD1 matching over 9 bases. CDR3 length: 14 residues. The V and J ends lost 3 bases and 7 bases, in that order; junction bases with no gene match: 7. From germline, CDR1 is SGHNT and CDR2 YYREEE (reference sequence). The CDR3 nucleotides are TGTGCCAGCAGCTCCACAGGGGGCGCGGTTGGCTACACCTTC. This translates into CASSSTGGAVGYTF.

The rearrangement links TRBV7-9 to TRBJ1-2, with 8 positions matching TRBD1. This CDR3 is built from 19 residues. Germline CDR1 is SEHNR and CDR2 is FQNEAQ (reference sequence). V lost 0 bases and J lost 4; bases outside the gene matches: 16. In DNA, the CDR3 is TGTGCCAGCAGCTTAGCCTGGGCAGGGACAGGACTGTTGGGCTATGGCTACACCTTC. Translating gives CASSLAWAGTGLLGYGYTF.

V and J are TRBV5-1 and TRBJ2-7, with a possible D match to TRBD1 (6 bases). The V gene lost 4 bases and the J gene lost 1 base, with 9 bases spanning the gap. Germline values: CDR1 SGHRS, CDR2 YFSETQ. CDR3 length equals 13 residues. This CDR3 reads CASSLQGSYEQYF. Written as DNA, the CDR3 is TGCGCCAGCAGCCTACAGGGTTCCTACGAGCAGTACTTC.

The chain joins TRBV29-1 to TRBJ2-2; 8 nucleotides align to TRBD1. The CDR3 totals 12 residues. V lost 6 bases to trimming and J lost 6 bases; unmatched junction nucleotides: 3. Germline CDR1 is SQVTM and CDR2 is ANQGSEA. CDR3 sequence (DNA): TGCAGCGTGGGACAGGCGTCCGGGGAGCTGTTTTTT. Its protein is CSVGQASGELFF.

The rearrangement links TRBV28 to TRBJ1-2; D unresolved. CDR1 MDHEN and CDR2 SYDVKM come from the germline V gene. The CDR3 is 15 residues long. V dropped 2 bases and J dropped 0 bases, with 10 bases sitting between them. The CDR3 sequence is CASSLVSPANYGYTF. The CDR3, as DNA: TGTGCCAGCAGTTTAGTCTCCCCGGCTAACTATGGCTACACCTTC.

This clone has just a few counts. The chain combines TRBV5-1 with TRBJ1-1; a weak D match, TRBD1 (5 bases). CDR3 length: 14 residues. V was cut by 4 bases and J by 4 bases, with 14 bases left in between. Germline V gene data show CDR1 as SGHRS and CDR2 as YFSETQ. This CDR3 reads CASSGGTRSTEAFF. CDR3 in DNA: TGCGCCAGCAGCGGGGGGACGAGGTCCACTGAAGCTTTCTTT.